The sequence of this T cell receptor (beta chain) was determined in a study of blood T cell repertoires in COVID-19. Trimming pared 0 bases from V and 0 bases from J, leaving 8 bases between. Germline CDR1 is LGHDT and CDR2 is YNNKEL (reference sequence). The CDR3 length is 16 residues. Original methodology: Amplifying reference gene primers gave estimates of nucleated cell counts. This table comes from immunoSEQ multiplex PCR, and its TCRdb copy is limited to in-frame clones, with some not included. The DNA was the basis for D and trimming; V, J and clone size are from that table. The sample yields 170,000 or so clones, roughly 88% seen once.

Sequenced input: peripheral blood. V gene TRBV3-1 (or the pseudogene TRBV3-2) combines with J gene TRBJ2-2; D gene ambiguous. The source of this sequence is a woman aged 55-70 years with acute or convalescent COVID-19. The CDR3 spells CASSQDLLSNTGELFF. CDR3 nucleotides: TGTGCCAGCAGCCAAGATCTACTATCGAACACCGGGGAGCTGTTTTTT.